Listed below are T cell receptor beta chains from one sample, sequenced in a study of blood T cell repertoires in COVID-19. TCRdb's table, derived via immunoSEQ multiplex PCR, lists solely in-frame clones and lacks some. The sample carries more than 85,000 clones, more than 80% recorded once. Source material: peripheral blood. Receptors originate from a human donor in a cohort sampled during active COVID-19. The conserved cysteine and the conserved F or W are not part of the CDR3 here. D genes are given only for firm matches. Not every row has a clone size; where given, it reads once, few, many or a size class.

J gene	clone size	D gene	V gene	CDR3 protein
TRBJ1-2	-	TRBD1	TRBV2	ASSPLMTGGSGYT
TRBJ1-3	-	-	TRBV2	ASSDRGLGNTIY
TRBJ2-4	-	-	TRBV28	ASSWGGRPDIQY
TRBJ2-3	-	TRBD2	TRBV7-2	ASSGTSGGLNTDTQY
TRBJ2-3	once	TRBD2	TRBV5-1	ASSSRTSGGYADTQY
TRBJ2-2	once	-	TRBV12-3/TRBV12-4	ASRAQGPGELF
TRBJ2-5	-	-	TRBV4-2	ASSQDADFQETQY
TRBJ2-5	once	-	TRBV11-2	ASALAGKTQY
TRBJ2-7	few	TRBD1	TRBV11-2	ASSYGTGAYEQY
TRBJ2-7	-	-	TRBV7-2	ASSSYYHYEQY
TRBJ2-3	-	TRBD2	TRBV4-3	ASSQVGGGVLTDTQY
TRBJ2-5	-	TRBD2	TRBV9	ASSGLAGGGETQY
TRBJ2-7	-	TRBD2	TRBV11-2	ASSDNSGGFSYEQY
TRBJ2-3	-	TRBD1	TRBV27	ASSSGQLFTDTQY
TRBJ2-2	-	-	TRBV24-1	AASRTGGELF
TRBJ2-3	-	TRBD2	TRBV29-1	SVTWTSGGAGTDTQY
TRBJ2-3	-	-	TRBV9	ASSSQRPADTQY
TRBJ1-3	-	TRBD1	TRBV5-4	ASSRDRGAGNTIY
TRBJ2-2	-	-	TRBV11-2	ASSLAASWHANTGELF
TRBJ1-2	few	-	TRBV10-1	ASSPRVDRYGYT
TRBJ2-1	-	-	TRBV4-2	ASSQDGGYAGGFDEQF
TRBJ1-6	-	-	TRBV5-4	ASSYTGNNSPLH
TRBJ2-7	-	-	TRBV6-6	ASRYGLSSSYEQY
TRBJ2-7	-	-	TRBV11-2	ASSPREAEQY
TRBJ1-1	once	-	TRBV6-6	ASSSTGIATEAF
TRBJ1-1	-	-	TRBV15	ATSRDLRMNTEAF
TRBJ1-3	-	-	TRBV9	ASSVVDTGNTIY
TRBJ2-1	-	TRBD2	TRBV4-3	ASSQDPVTSGGPSYNEQF
TRBJ2-5	few	-	TRBV18	ASSPNSPGQGEETQY
TRBJ2-1	-	TRBD2	TRBV15	ATSRTSTSVGYNEQF
TRBJ2-5	few	-	TRBV7-2	ASSLVDQETQY
TRBJ1-4	-	TRBD1	TRBV2	ASSRGRDEKLF
TRBJ2-5	-	-	TRBV7-2	ASSLAGGGETQY
TRBJ2-1	-	TRBD1	TRBV7-6	ASSRTGGAYNEQF
TRBJ2-1	-	-	TRBV4-3	ASSQEGHYNEQF
TRBJ1-1	-	TRBD1	TRBV7-2	ASRRDRTTMNTEAF
TRBJ1-1	-	-	TRBV6-6	ASSQPPGRQVGNTEAF
TRBJ1-5	once	-	TRBV14	ASSQDPRSPQH
TRBJ2-7	once	-	TRBV11-2	ASSSLLTGGVYEQY
TRBJ2-3	-	TRBD2	TRBV5-1	ASSLGLAATDTQY
TRBJ2-1	-	-	TRBV7-2	ASSLDWSKEQF
TRBJ2-3	-	-	TRBV3-1/TRBV3-2	ASSLQGITDTQY